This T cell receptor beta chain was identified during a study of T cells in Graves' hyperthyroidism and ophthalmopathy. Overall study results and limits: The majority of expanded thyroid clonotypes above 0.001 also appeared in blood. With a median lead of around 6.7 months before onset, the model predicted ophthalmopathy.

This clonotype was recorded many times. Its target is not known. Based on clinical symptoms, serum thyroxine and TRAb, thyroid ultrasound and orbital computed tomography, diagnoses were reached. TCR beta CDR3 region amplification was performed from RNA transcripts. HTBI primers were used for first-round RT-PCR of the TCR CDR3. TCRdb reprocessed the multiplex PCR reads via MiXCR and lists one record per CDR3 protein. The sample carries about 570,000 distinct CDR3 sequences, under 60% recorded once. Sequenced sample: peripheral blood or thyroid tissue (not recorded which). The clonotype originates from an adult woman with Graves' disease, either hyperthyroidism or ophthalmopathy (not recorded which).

The CDR3 region is CASSLGVGAAYEQYF. The DNA of the CDR3 is TGTGCCAGCAGCTTAGGAGTTGGAGCCGCCTACGAGCAGTACTTC. J is TRBJ2-7 and V is TRBV7-8; D not resolved. Trimming took off 1 base at V and 2 bases at J, with 12 bases between the two ends. The CDR3 totals 15 residues. Germline V CDR1 and CDR2: SGHVS, FQNEAQ.